This T cell receptor beta chain was captured by sequencing in a study of CD8 T cells in ankylosing spondylitis. General study points: Ankylosing spondylitis blood seemed to carry a telltale TCR beta motif made of roughly eight highly homologous variants.

With regard to this clonotype: The target antigen is unknown.

CDR3 length equals 13 residues. Via MiXCR, TCRdb re-called the 5' RACE reads, giving one row per CDR3 protein. Among hundreds of thousands of distinct CDR3 sequences listed, approximately 8.4% were seen once. Sequencing was performed on blood, either unsorted or a sorted T cell fraction (not recorded which). The chain recombines TRBV12-3 or TRBV12-4 with TRBJ2-1; possibly TRBD1 for D (5 bases). The origin of this receptor is a female donor with ankylosing spondylitis or in good health (not recorded which). DNA for the CDR3: TGTGCGACACAGGCGTCCCCCTACAATGAGCAGTTCTTC. Its protein is CATQASPYNEQFF.